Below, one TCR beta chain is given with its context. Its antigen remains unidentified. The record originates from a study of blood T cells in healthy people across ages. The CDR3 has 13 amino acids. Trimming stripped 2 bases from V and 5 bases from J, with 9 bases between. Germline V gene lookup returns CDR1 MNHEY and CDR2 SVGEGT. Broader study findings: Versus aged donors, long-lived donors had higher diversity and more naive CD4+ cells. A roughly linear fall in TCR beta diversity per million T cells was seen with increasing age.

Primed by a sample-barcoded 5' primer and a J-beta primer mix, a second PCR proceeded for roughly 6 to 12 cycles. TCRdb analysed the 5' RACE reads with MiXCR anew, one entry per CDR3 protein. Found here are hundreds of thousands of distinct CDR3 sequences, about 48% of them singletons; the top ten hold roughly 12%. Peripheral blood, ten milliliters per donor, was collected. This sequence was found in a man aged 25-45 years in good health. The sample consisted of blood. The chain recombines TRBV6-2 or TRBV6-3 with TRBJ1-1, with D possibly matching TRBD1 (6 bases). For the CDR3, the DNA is TGTGCCAGCAGTTACCAGGGGTTAACTGAAGCTTTCTTT. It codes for CASSYQGLTEAFF.